These 31 T cell receptor beta chains originate from one sample sequenced in a study of T cells in Graves' hyperthyroidism and ophthalmopathy. The CDR3 regions of TCR beta were amplified from RNA transcripts. A first-round RT-PCR of the TCR CDR3 used the HTBI primer set. TCRdb re-derived calls from the multiplex PCR reads in MiXCR, one entry per CDR3 protein. The data show more than 350,000 distinct CDR3 sequences, with about 18% seen just once and around a third held by the top ten. Sequenced input: blood. The receptor source for this set is a woman in her thirties with Graves' hyperthyroidism that later progressed to Graves' ophthalmopathy.

There are many counts of this clonotype. This chain connects TRBV18 to TRBJ2-5; D possibly corresponds to TRBD2 (6 bases). V was cut by 3 bases and J by 5 bases, with 13 bases left in between. The CDR3 spans 14 residues. CDR1 and CDR2 from the germline V gene are KGHSH and LQKENI. The CDR3 here is CASSPVGTEETQYF. CDR3 coding DNA: TGTGCCAGCTCACCTGTGGGGACTGAGGAGACCCAGTACTTC.

This chain connects TRBV27 to TRBJ1-5, with no clear D. Trimming stripped 6 bases from V and 0 bases from J, with 15 bases between. Per the germline V gene, CDR1 is MNHEY and CDR2 is SMNVEV (reference sequence). This CDR3 spans 16 amino acids. CDR3 sequence: CASSLDSPYSNQPQHF. The CDR3 DNA sequence: TGTGCCAGCAGCTTAGATTCACCTTATAGCAATCAGCCCCAGCATTTT.

The chain is built from TRBV7-9 and TRBJ2-2; D is ambiguous. CDR1 and CDR2 (germline): SEHNR, FQNEAQ (reference sequence). Trimming left V 1 base short and J 0 bases short, with 15 bases between. This CDR3 has 18 amino acids. CDR3 nucleotides: TGTGCCAGCAGCTTAGGTATTAGGTCGAAATCGAACACCGGGGAGCTGTTTTTT. Protein: CASSLGIRSKSNTGELFF.

This clonotype was found once. The chain couples TRBV6-9 to TRBJ2-7; D gene uncertain. V lost 4 bases and J lost 2, with 6 bases in between. Germline-derived CDR1 and CDR2 are MNHGY and SVAAGI. The CDR3 length is 12 residues. The CDR3 loop is CASSFIPYEQYF. CDR3 nucleotides: TGTGCCAGCAGTTTCATCCCCTACGAGCAGTACTTC.

This clonotype has a count of ten or more. The rearrangement joins TRBV12-3 or TRBV12-4 to TRBJ2-3; D uncertain. The V and J ends lost 6 bases and 7 bases respectively, with 17 bases between them. CDR3 size: 14 residues. Here the CDR3 DNA reads TGTGCCAGCAGCTCCCCCGGGTCCCCGAATACGCAGTATTTT. This translates into CASSSPGSPNTQYF.

This clonotype was picked up a small number of times. The rearrangement uses TRBV7-9 and TRBJ2-7; unclear D gene. The CDR3 is made up of 16 amino acids. The V end lost 3 bases, the J end lost 0 bases, and 15 bases lay between the germline ends. CDR1 and CDR2 from the germline V gene are SEHNR and FQNEAQ (reference sequence). CDR3 nucleotides: TGTGCCAGCAGCTTTGGCGGACCCGAGAGCTCCTACGAGCAGTACTTC. This codes for CASSFGGPESSYEQYF.

Regarding this clonotype: A much larger clone differs from this one at a single base, so this may be a read error. The chain employs TRBV11-2 and TRBJ2-7; 9 nucleotides align to TRBD2. Germline lookup yields CDR1 SGHAT and CDR2 FQNNGV. J gave up 9 bases and V 5 bases, and 17 bases lay outside the gene matches. This CDR3 region has 16 residues. The CDR3 DNA reads TGTGCCAGCAGCATTACAATTCGACTAGCGGAAGATTCGCAGTACTTC. Protein product: CASSITIRLAEDSQYF.

The chain is built from TRBV11-1 and TRBJ2-5; TRBD1 matches 7 bases. J gave up 7 bases and V 4 bases, and 9 bases lay outside the gene matches. The CDR3 spans 14 residues. CDR1 SGHAT and CDR2 FQDESV come from the germline V gene (reference sequence). The CDR3 region has the DNA TGTGCCAGCAGCTCCCCACAGGGGATGGTGACCCAGTACTTC. This translates into CASSSPQGMVTQYF.

This clonotype came up many times. This rearrangement joins TRBV27 to TRBJ2-5; 7 nucleotides align to TRBD1. Per the germline V gene, CDR1 is MNHEY and CDR2 is SMNVEV (reference sequence). The V gene end was trimmed by 6 bases and the J gene end by 3 bases; junction bases not matched to a gene: 10. CDR3 length: 15 residues. The CDR3 loop reads CASRGRQGGEETQYF. CDR3 DNA: TGTGCCAGCAGGGGACGACAGGGCGGAGAAGAGACCCAGTACTTC.

This clonotype has a single count. The V gene is TRBV20-1, the J gene TRBJ1-1, with D perhaps matching TRBD1 (5 bases). The ends were cut back, 5 bases at V and 4 bases at J, with 14 bases in the middle. The CDR3 runs to 13 residues. Germline CDR1 is DFQATT and CDR2 is SNEGSKA (reference sequence). The CDR3 region has the DNA TGCAGTGCTCGACCGGGGGGGGTCACTGAAGCTTTCTTT. It is translated as CSARPGGVTEAFF.

V and J are TRBV7-9 and TRBJ1-1; D possibly corresponds to TRBD1 (5 bases). The length of the CDR3 is 15 residues. Germline CDR1 and CDR2: SEHNR and FQNEAQ (reference sequence). V was clipped by 4 bases and J by 1 base, with 13 bases between them. As DNA, the CDR3 is TGTGCCAGCAGCTGGATAGGACACGGGAACACTGAAGCTTTCTTT. The encoded protein is CASSWIGHGNTEAFF.

This clonotype was detected ten times or more. The rearrangement joins TRBV7-2 to TRBJ2-1; weak D call: TRBD2 (5 bases). This CDR3 has 17 amino acids. Germline V lookup: CDR1 SGHTA, CDR2 FQGNSA. Deletions cut 3 bases from V and 0 bases from J, with 15 bases between. CDR3 protein: CASSFGSGRSSYNEQFF. The CDR3 DNA reads TGTGCCAGCAGCTTCGGGTCGGGGAGAAGCTCCTACAATGAGCAGTTCTTC. Complete variable domain (other parts from reference TRBV7-2 and TRBJ2-1): GAGVSQSPSNKVTEKGKDVELRCDPISGHTALYWYRQSLGQGLEFLIYFQGNSAPDKSGLPSDRFSAERTGGSVSTLTIQRTQQEDSAVYLCASSFGSGRSSYNEQFFGPGTRLTVL.

Of note for this clonotype: Being one base from a much bigger clone, this may be a read error. V usage is TRBV5-1 and J usage is TRBJ2-3, with 7 bases matching TRBD1. The CDR3 has 16 residues. Germline CDR1 is SGHRS and CDR2 is YFSETQ. The CDR3 nucleotides read TGCACCAGCAGCCTCGGATTGACAGGGCCAACAGATACGCAGTATTTT. It yields the protein CTSSLGLTGPTDTQYF.

In this sample, this clonotype turned up many times. The chain recombines TRBV7-9 with TRBJ1-3, with D uncertain. Trimming shortened V by 3 bases and J by 4 bases, and 22 bases separated the two germline ends. CDR1 is SEHNR, CDR2 FQNEAQ, per germline (reference sequence). The CDR3 is made up of 18 amino acids. DNA of the CDR3: TGTGCCAGCAGCTTCCGTTCGGAGTCGGCTCCCCTCGGAAACACCATATATTTT. Protein sequence: CASSFRSESAPLGNTIYF.

V gene TRBV7-9 combines with J gene TRBJ2-6, with 10 bases fitting TRBD1. The V gene's germline CDR1 is SEHNR and CDR2 FQNEAQ (reference sequence). Unmatched junction bases numbered 10, after V lost 7 bases and J lost 1 base. The length of the CDR3 is 18 residues. The CDR3 loop is CASTLRDRGRSGANVLTF. In DNA, the CDR3 is TGTGCCAGCACTCTAAGGGACAGGGGAAGGTCTGGGGCCAACGTCCTGACTTTC.

This chain connects TRBV27 to TRBJ1-6; D perhaps matches TRBD1 (6 bases). The CDR3 sequence is 14 residues long. Germline CDR1 reads MNHEY; CDR2 reads SMNVEV (reference sequence). V lost 5 bases to trimming and J lost 9 bases, with 14 bases between them. As DNA, the CDR3 is TGTGCCAGCAGTAGGGGGACGGTGGGTTCACCCCTCCACTTT. Protein sequence: CASSRGTVGSPLHF.

V usage is TRBV4-1 and J usage is TRBJ1-1, with D unclear. CDR1 is MGHRA and CDR2 is YSYEKL in the germline V gene. The CDR3 covers 15 residues. Trimming pared 0 bases from V and 0 bases from J, leaving 8 bases between. CDR3 sequence reads: CASSQDTAMNTEAFF. The CDR3 DNA is TGCGCCAGCAGCCAAGATACCGCCATGAACACTGAAGCTTTCTTT.

The gene calls are TRBV19 and TRBJ1-2; unclear D gene. The CDR3 spans 13 residues. V lost 4 bases to trimming and J lost 1 base, with 7 bases between them. Germline V lookup: CDR1 LNHDA, CDR2 SQIVND (reference sequence). Written as DNA, the CDR3 is TGTGCCAGTAGTAGGCAGAATAACTATGGCTACACCTTC. It codes for CASSRQNNYGYTF.

This clonotype was detected a few times. The genes are TRBV9 and TRBJ2-1, with 10 bases lining up with TRBD2. V trimming: 0 bases; J trimming: 8 bases; junction bases outside the gene matches: 8. This CDR3 contains 16 residues. Germline lookup yields CDR1 SGDLS and CDR2 YYNGEE. The CDR3 nucleotides read TGTGCCAGCAGCGTAGGCGCTAGCGGGAGTGGCCATGAGCAGTTCTTC. It translates to CASSVGASGSGHEQFF.

The rearrangement uses TRBV20-1 and TRBJ1-5; unclear D gene. V was pared by 0 bases and J by 3 bases, with 9 bases between. CDR1 DFQATT and CDR2 SNEGSKA come from the germline V gene (reference sequence). The CDR3 length is 14 residues. The CDR3 here is CSARDPAPNQPQHF. Here the CDR3 DNA reads TGCAGTGCTAGAGATCCGGCACCCAATCAGCCCCAGCATTTT.

The genes are TRBV27 and TRBJ2-4; D remains ambiguous. From germline, CDR1 is MNHEY and CDR2 SMNVEV (reference sequence). The ends were cut back, 0 bases at V and 6 bases at J, with 6 bases in the middle. The CDR3 contains 13 residues. The CDR3 loop reads CASSLSSSNIQYF. The DNA for the CDR3 is TGTGCCAGCAGTTTATCATCTTCAAACATTCAGTACTTC.

This clonotype has a count of ten or more. This rearrangement joins TRBV28 to TRBJ2-7, with 7 bases that match TRBD1. This CDR3 is built from 16 residues. Germline CDR1 reads MDHEN; CDR2 reads SYDVKM. Trimming removed 5 bases from V and 0 bases from J; junction bases left unmatched: 10. CDR3 region: CASSPLTGAHSYEQYF. The CDR3 DNA reads TGTGCCAGCAGTCCCCTAACAGGGGCCCACTCCTACGAGCAGTACTTC.

The gene calls are TRBV19 and TRBJ1-2; TRBD1 matches 11 bases. This CDR3 is 15 amino acids long. From germline, CDR1 is LNHDA and CDR2 SQIVND (reference sequence). J lost 2 bases, V lost 10 bases, and 9 bases had no gene match. The CDR3 DNA follows: TGTGCCACTAGGACAGGGGGCATTATCAACTATGGCTACACCTTC. Residues: CATRTGGIINYGYTF.

At least ten counts were recorded for this clonotype. This chain connects TRBV6-1 to TRBJ2-1, with D tentatively TRBD2 (5 bases). V was shortened by 11 bases and J by 7 bases, with 24 bases between the two germline ends. The CDR3 runs to 15 residues. The germline V gene has CDR1 MNHNS and CDR2 SASEGT. CDR3 DNA sequence: TGTGCCTGTACCGCGACGAGGGCAAGATTGAATGAGCAGTTCTTC. This gives the protein CACTATRARLNEQFF.

The CDR3 region is CASSLPIPDTQYF. DNA of the CDR3: TGTGCCAGCAGCTTGCCCATCCCAGATACGCAGTATTTT. J is TRBJ2-3 and V is TRBV5-5; D not certain. The CDR3 consists of 13 residues. V was trimmed by 1 base and J by 4 bases, leaving 7 bases between them. Germline V lookup: CDR1 SGHKS, CDR2 YYEKEE (reference sequence).

Many counts were recorded for this clonotype. The rearrangement joins TRBV3-1 to TRBJ2-1, with TRBD2 matching 9 bases. Germline V gene sequence: CDR1 LGHDT, CDR2 YNNKEL (reference sequence). Trimming at V came to 4 bases and at J to 7 bases, leaving 11 bases not matched to a gene. The length of the CDR3 is 16 residues. The chain's CDR3 is CASSPALREGQNEQFF. For the CDR3, the DNA is TGTGCCAGCAGCCCAGCTTTGCGGGAGGGCCAAAATGAGCAGTTCTTC.

This clonotype has at least ten counts. This chain links TRBV29-1 with TRBJ2-1; D remains ambiguous. V gave up 3 bases and J gave up 0 bases, with 6 bases separating them. The CDR3 is 13 amino acids. Germline lookup yields CDR1 SQVTM and CDR2 ANQGSEA. The CDR3 nucleotides read TGCAGCGTTGATGCCAGCTCCTACAATGAGCAGTTCTTC. It yields the protein CSVDASSYNEQFF.

This clonotype came up many times. The chain has TRBV29-1 and TRBJ2-3; 10 nucleotides match TRBD2. V shed 7 bases and J 4 bases; nucleotides not matched to a gene: 11. CDR1 is SQVTM and CDR2 is ANQGSEA in the germline V gene. The length of the CDR3 is 15 residues. The CDR3 DNA reads TGCAGCGCCCGACCTAGCGGGAGTGGGGCAGATACGCAGTATTTT. Residues: CSARPSGSGADTQYF.

Only a few counts were recorded for this clonotype. The chain couples TRBV10-3 to TRBJ2-3, with D unclear. This CDR3 comprises 14 residues. V was shortened by 6 bases and J by 0 bases, with 10 bases between the two germline ends. Germline V lookup: CDR1 ENHRY, CDR2 SYGVKD. CDR3 sequence: CAISPTQSTDTQYF. The CDR3 nucleotides are TGTGCCATCAGCCCGACACAGAGCACAGATACGCAGTATTTT.

J is TRBJ2-1 and V is TRBV27; D possibly matches TRBD1 or TRBD2 (5 bases each). Trimming cost V 2 bases and J 4 bases, with 18 bases left between them. Germline CDR1 reads MNHEY; CDR2 reads SMNVEV (reference sequence). The CDR3 totals 17 residues. CDR3 region: CASSLTRTSGRYNEQFF. CDR3 bases: TGTGCCAGCAGTTTAACCCGGACCTCGGGACGTTACAATGAGCAGTTCTTC.

This clonotype was seen a few times. V is TRBV5-1 and J is TRBJ2-1, with 11 positions matching TRBD2. CDR1 is SGHRS, CDR2 YFSETQ, per germline. The CDR3 spans 19 residues. Trimming removed 1 base from V and 7 bases from J; junction bases left unmatched: 16. For the CDR3, the DNA is TGCGCCAGCAGCTTGCCAGACGGGAATTTACGACTAGCGGGGAATGAGCAGTTCTTC. Protein sequence: CASSLPDGNLRLAGNEQFF.